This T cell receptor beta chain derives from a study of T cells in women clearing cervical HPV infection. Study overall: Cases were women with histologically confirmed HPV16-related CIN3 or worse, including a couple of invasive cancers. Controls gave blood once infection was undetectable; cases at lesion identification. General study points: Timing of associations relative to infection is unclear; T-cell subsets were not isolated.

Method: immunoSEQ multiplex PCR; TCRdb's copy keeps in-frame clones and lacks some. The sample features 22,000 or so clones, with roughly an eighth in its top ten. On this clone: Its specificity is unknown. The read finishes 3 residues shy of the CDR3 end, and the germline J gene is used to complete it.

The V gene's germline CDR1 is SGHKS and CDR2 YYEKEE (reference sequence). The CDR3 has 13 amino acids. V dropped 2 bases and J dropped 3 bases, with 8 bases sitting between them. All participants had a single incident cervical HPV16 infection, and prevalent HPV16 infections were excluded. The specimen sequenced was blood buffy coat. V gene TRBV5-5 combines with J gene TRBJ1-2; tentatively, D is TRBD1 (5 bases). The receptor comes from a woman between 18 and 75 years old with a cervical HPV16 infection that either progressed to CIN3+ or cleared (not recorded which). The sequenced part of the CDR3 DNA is TGTGCCAGCAGCTTCCAAGGGGACTATGGC. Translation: CASSFQGDYG. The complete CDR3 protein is CASSFQGDYGYTF.